This T cell receptor (beta chain) was sequenced in a study of a mutant IDH1 vaccine in newly diagnosed glioma. General study results and limits: Immune responses induced by the vaccine were seen in around 92% of patients, spanning multiple MHC alleles. Seemingly, top peripheral T cell clonotype changes bore no relation to pseudoprogression.

With respect to this clone: Its antigen is currently unknown.

The V gene's germline CDR1 is SGHKS and CDR2 YYEKEE (reference sequence). The CDR3 sequence is 15 residues long. V lost 4 bases to trimming and J lost 2 bases; unmatched junction nucleotides: 8. Assay: immunoSEQ multiplex PCR; the TCRdb copy retains only in-frame clones and omits some. This sample carries fewer than 45,000 clones, around 78% of them seen once, and the ten largest clones take roughly 9%. The time point was: baseline, week 1 (first vaccination visit). As for treatment: pre-vaccination baseline after standard-of-care therapy. Tumors from donors were new WHO grade 3 or 4 IDH1-mutant astrocytomas with ATRX loss.

This sample comprised PBMCs, obtained from a glioma patient treated with radiotherapy, temozolomide or both. The sequence was obtained from a man in his forties or fifties with glioma. Some clones in this sample may be carry-over from other donors' samples. The chain carries TRBV5-5 and TRBJ2-5; 7 bases fit TRBD2. Here the CDR3 reads CASSPVGGWQETQYF. The CDR3 DNA reads TGTGCCAGCAGCCCGGTGGGGGGGTGGCAAGAGACCCAGTACTTC.